This entry describes one T cell receptor beta chain. Its antigen is still unknown. Germline CDR1 is SGDLS and CDR2 is YYNGEE. The CDR3 runs 13 residues. V was pared by 4 bases and J by 4 bases, with 9 bases between. Specimens held about 0.85-11 million cryopreserved PBMC prior to DNA extraction. The record originates from a study of long-term antiretroviral therapy in people with HIV. Study-level findings and limits: The clones with expansion before ART were dominant in the repertoire at all time points. Increased diversity was seen after ART, yet it remained lower than in transplant donor controls. Gathering of blood took place between about 2003 and 2017, possibly under older ART regimens.

An immunoSEQ assay, version v3.0, was performed at survey level. Produced via immunoSEQ multiplex PCR; TCRdb's table is partial and in-frame only. In the table there are approximately 21,000 clones, roughly 80% of which are singletons. Sequencing was performed on unsorted PBMCs, taken 0.5 years before starting antiretroviral therapy. The sequence derives from a man aged 18 to 30 with HIV. J is TRBJ2-1 and V is TRBV9; D is undetermined. The CDR3 DNA reads as TGTGCCAGCAGCCCGTCGGATTACAATGAGCAGTTCTTC. It codes for CASSPSDYNEQFF. The full variable domain, rest sourced from reference TRBV9 and TRBJ2-1, is DSGVTQTPKHLITATGQRVTLRCSPRSGDLSVYWYQQSLDQGLQFLIQYYNGEERAKGNILERFSAQQFPDLHSELNLSSLELGDSALYFCASSPSDYNEQFFGPGTRLTVL.